One sample yielded the 19 T cell receptor beta chains listed below, sequenced in a study of T cells in Graves' hyperthyroidism and ophthalmopathy. There were TCR beta CDR3 regions amplified from RNA transcripts. During a first-round RT-PCR of the TCR CDR3, the HTBI primer set was used. MiXCR was run by TCRdb on the multiplex PCR reads, yielding one entry per CDR3 protein. Of roughly 290,000 distinct CDR3 sequences listed, 13% are singletons. The sequenced sample was blood. These receptors all come from a woman in her thirties with Graves' hyperthyroidism that later progressed to Graves' ophthalmopathy.

In the case of this clonotype: This may come from a read error, since a much larger clone is one base off. V and J are TRBV7-2 and TRBJ2-7; D uncertain. The length of the CDR3 is 12 residues. Germline V gives CDR1 SGHTA, CDR2 FQGNSA. This chain's CDR3 is CVSSLATYEQYF. CDR3 DNA sequence: TGTGTCAGCAGCTTAGCCACCTACGAGCAGTACTTC.

This clonotype was seen at least ten times. CDR3 sequence: CASSSQATARQETQYF. In nucleotides, the CDR3 is TGTGCCAGCAGTTCCCAGGCAACAGCCCGGCAAGAGACCCAGTACTTC. This rearrangement joins TRBV6-1 to TRBJ2-5, with D unclear. Trimming removed 5 bases from V and 2 bases from J, with 18 bases in between. This CDR3 has 16 amino acids. Germline lookup yields CDR1 MNHNS and CDR2 SASEGT.

This clonotype was found many times. This sequence joins TRBV15 and TRBJ1-1; TRBD1 might be the D (5 bases). Looked up from germline, CDR1 is LNHNV and CDR2 is YYDKDF (reference sequence). CDR3 length equals 16 residues. Trimming cost V 1 base and J 0 bases, with 12 bases left between them. CDR3 region: CATSRAGSYMNTEAFF. CDR3 sequence (DNA): TGTGCCACCAGCAGAGCAGGGTCCTACATGAACACTGAAGCTTTCTTT.

Note on this clonotype: A much larger clone differs by one base, so this may be a read error. The chain joins TRBV7-6 to TRBJ2-5, with a tentative D call TRBD2 (6 bases). This CDR3 spans 15 amino acids. Germline-derived CDR1 and CDR2 are SGHVS and FNYEAQ. The chain's CDR3 is CVSSHRAGIQETQYF. The CDR3 DNA sequence: TGTGTCAGCAGCCACAGAGCGGGTATCCAAGAGACCCAGTACTTC.

Details on this clonotype: A read error may explain this, as a much larger clone is one base away. The CDR3 bases are TGTGCCAGCGGTTACGGGCTCTTACACTACGAGCAGTACTTC. Amino acids: CASGYGLLHYEQYF. The chain is built from TRBV6-5 and TRBJ2-7; D is unresolved. This CDR3 comprises 14 residues. The V gene's germline CDR1 is MNHEY and CDR2 SVGAGI.

This clonotype has ten or more counts. The chain employs TRBV5-1 and TRBJ1-1, with D tentatively TRBD1 (6 bases). CDR3 length equals 15 residues. V was pared by 0 bases and J by 4 bases, with 13 bases between. Germline lookup yields CDR1 SGHRS and CDR2 YFSETQ. CDR3 bases: TGCGCCAGCAGCTTGGTAGCCAGGGGTAGCACTGAAGCTTTCTTT. This codes for CASSLVARGSTEAFF.

There are many counts of this clonotype. This chain connects TRBV18 to TRBJ2-7; 15 bases map to TRBD2. The CDR3 covers 15 residues. V lost 2 bases, J lost 7 bases, and 3 bases stayed unmatched. CDR1 KGHSH and CDR2 LQKENI come from the germline V gene. The CDR3, as DNA: TGTGCCAGCTCACCAGCCGGGACTAGCGGGAGGGAGCAGTACTTC. This codes for CASSPAGTSGREQYF.

This sequence joins TRBV10-3 and TRBJ2-6; 8 nucleotides align to TRBD1. V trimming: 8 bases; J trimming: 2 bases; junction bases outside the gene matches: 2. Germline values: CDR1 ENHRY, CDR2 SYGVKD. The CDR3 extends over 14 amino acids. The CDR3 is CAISGGTGANVLTF. CDR3 nucleotide sequence: TGTGCCATCTCAGGGGGCACTGGGGCCAACGTCCTGACTTTC.

In its sample, this clonotype was seen many times. This chain joins TRBV18 and TRBJ2-7; D possibly corresponds to TRBD2 (6 bases). This CDR3 contains 14 residues. Trimming cost V 6 bases and J 4 bases, with 16 bases left between them. Germline values: CDR1 KGHSH, CDR2 LQKENI. DNA for the CDR3: TGTGCCAGCTCTGATCGGACTATAGGGTACGAGCAGTACTTC. This gives the protein CASSDRTIGYEQYF.

This clonotype has ten or more counts. This sequence joins TRBV4-1 and TRBJ2-7; TRBD1 matches 9 bases. V lost 0 bases, J lost 6 bases, and 9 bases stayed unmatched. Germline lookup yields CDR1 MGHRA and CDR2 YSYEKL. The CDR3 consists of 16 residues. The CDR3 loop is CASSQDQWTGDFEQYF. The CDR3 DNA is TGCGCCAGCAGCCAAGACCAATGGACAGGGGATTTCGAGCAGTACTTC.

CDR3 in DNA: TGTGCCAGCAGTTACTCGCACTCTGGGGCCAACGTCCTGACTTTC. It is translated as CASSYSHSGANVLTF. The genes are TRBV6-8 and TRBJ2-6, with D uncertain. Per germline, CDR1 MNHGY and CDR2 SAAAGT. The CDR3 loop spans 15 amino acids. Trimming left V 0 bases short and J 0 bases short, with 3 bases between.

This clonotype showed up just a few times. The chain couples TRBV19 to TRBJ2-3, with D possibly TRBD1 on 6 matching bases. The germline V gene has CDR1 LNHDA and CDR2 SQIVND (reference sequence). There are 12 residues in the CDR3. V was clipped by 9 bases and J by 4 bases, with 11 bases between them. In DNA, the CDR3 is TGTGCCAGCCAACCAGGGGCAGATACGCAGTATTTT. It translates to CASQPGADTQYF.

This clonotype was found many times. The chain carries TRBV19 and TRBJ1-1, with 9 bases that match TRBD1. Germline V gene data show CDR1 as LNHDA and CDR2 as SQIVND (reference sequence). This CDR3 is 16 amino acids long. With V trimmed by 5 bases and J by 0 bases, 7 bases remained unmatched. CDR3 nucleotides: TGTGCCAGTAGTGTAGGAAGGGACAGGGTGAACACTGAAGCTTTCTTT. It is translated as CASSVGRDRVNTEAFF.

The chain links TRBV7-9 to TRBJ2-1; D uncertain. CDR3 length equals 14 residues. Germline CDR1 SEHNR, CDR2 FQNEAQ (reference sequence). Trimming shortened V by 2 bases and J by 5 bases, and 10 bases separated the two germline ends. The CDR3 is CASSLLSPHNEQFF. The DNA of the CDR3 is TGTGCCAGCAGCTTACTGAGCCCCCACAATGAGCAGTTCTTC.

This clonotype came up many times. V gene TRBV6-1 combines with J gene TRBJ2-7; possible D gene TRBD1, 5 bases. The CDR3 contains 12 residues. V dropped 3 bases and J dropped 2 bases, with 5 bases sitting between them. Germline V CDR1 and CDR2: MNHNS, SASEGT. In DNA form, the CDR3 reads TGTGCCAGCAGTGAGACAGCCTACGAGCAGTACTTC. This gives the protein CASSETAYEQYF.

CDR3 coding DNA: TGTGCCAGCAGCCATCCTACTACCCAACCGGACAGGGTATGGGGGAATGAGCAGTTCTTC. This sequence encodes CASSHPTTQPDRVWGNEQFF. The chain joins TRBV4-2 to TRBJ2-1; 8 nucleotides align to TRBD1. The V gene end was trimmed by 3 bases and the J gene end by 7 bases; junction bases not matched to a gene: 23. This CDR3 comprises 20 residues. The germline V gene encodes CDR1 LGHNA and CDR2 YNFKEQ.

This clonotype was detected many times. The rearrangement links TRBV11-2 to TRBJ2-1; 10 nucleotides agree with TRBD1. Germline assignment: CDR1 SGHAT and CDR2 FQNNGV. The J segment lost 7 bases and the V segment lost 1 base, leaving 4 bases of the junction unmatched. This CDR3 region has 15 residues. The CDR3 region has the DNA TGTGCCAGCAGCTTAGGGACAGGGGGAGCAAATGAGCAGTTCTTC. It is translated as CASSLGTGGANEQFF.

V is TRBV28 and J is TRBJ1-1; D ambiguous. Trimming pared 3 bases from V and 6 bases from J, leaving 14 bases between. This CDR3 has 14 amino acids. Germline V gene lookup returns CDR1 MDHEN and CDR2 SYDVKM. CDR3 sequence reads: CASSLGSRPPEAFF. CDR3 nucleotide sequence: TGTGCCAGCAGTTTGGGCAGCCGGCCCCCTGAAGCTTTCTTT.

This chain connects TRBV2 to TRBJ1-1; 7 bases are a match to TRBD1. The CDR3 is 13 residues long. Germline-derived CDR1 and CDR2 are SNHLY and FYNNEI. After removal of 7 bases from V and 7 bases from J, the junction contained 9 bases not matched to a gene. CDR3 in amino acids: CASMGTAGLEAFF. The CDR3 DNA reads as TGTGCCAGCATGGGGACAGCCGGACTTGAAGCTTTCTTT.